This TCR beta chain emerged from a study of T cell repertoires in cytomegalovirus infection. At the level of the study: Used in the study were CMV epitopes, some recently identified and HLA-C-restricted, others well-studied and HLA-B-restricted. It can be stated that public TCR beta signatures indicated CMV infection as well as a matching HLA type. Whole-study results and caveats: Pooled public TCR beta family frequency picked out CMV carriers with the relevant HLA. CMV-specific HLA-C-restricted TCR beta clonotypes dominated the ex vivo response.

A word on this clonotype: What it binds is not known.

TCRdb called the reads again in MiXCR, with one record for every CDR3 protein. The sample has 300,000 to 400,000 distinct CDR3 sequences, around 29% seen once. V lost 5 bases to trimming and J lost 0 bases, with 13 bases between them. CDR3 length: 16 residues. Germline CDR1 reads SEHNR; CDR2 reads FQNEAQ (reference sequence). The sequence came from a human donor in good health (CMV status not recorded). Some clones in this sample may be carry-over from other donors' samples. The material was cultured PBMCs, obtained from culture after CMV antigen stimulation. The chain has TRBV7-9 and TRBJ1-4; maybe TRBD1 (6 bases). CDR3 bases: TGTGCCAGCAGCCTCGGACAGTATGCAACTAATGAAAAACTGTTTTTT. Protein: CASSLGQYATNEKLFF.